The sample holds many counts of the clone carrying this T cell receptor beta chain. Its antigen is currently unknown. These data are taken from a study of blood T cells in healthy people across ages. Broader study findings: Relative to aged donors, long-lived donors carried more naive CD4+ cells and displayed higher diversity. Naive and antigen-experienced cells could not be conclusively compared, given unsorted PBMCs.

Next came a second PCR, run for about 6 to 12 cycles, which used a sample-barcoded 5' primer along with a J-beta primer mix. The authors tagged each cDNA molecule using a template-switch adaptor with 12 random nucleotides. Sequencing recovered at least 3 million CDR3-containing paired-end reads from each sample. TCRdb recomputed calls from the 5' RACE reads with MiXCR, one row per CDR3 protein. The sample holds roughly 800,000 distinct CDR3 sequences, roughly 50% seen once. Germline V gene lookup returns CDR1 MNHNY and CDR2 SVGAGI (reference sequence). J was trimmed by 11 bases and V by 5 bases; bases with no gene match: 8. This CDR3 is built from 12 residues.

This clonotype was sampled from a man younger than 45 in good health. Sequenced input: blood. The genes are TRBV6-6 and TRBJ2-5; 7 nucleotides align to TRBD1. The CDR3 is CASSTGVLGQYF. The CDR3, as DNA: TGTGCCAGCAGTACAGGGGTGCTGGGGCAGTACTTC.